This note documents a single T cell receptor beta chain sequence. What it binds is not known. The data derive from a study of shared clonotypes between healthy human individuals. The overall study: Per-donor plates numbered three CD4 naive, three CD4 memory, two CD8 naive and one CD8 memory. Study outcomes and limitations: An anticipated effect of sequencing depth on clonotype sharing among donors was recognized.

J lost 4 bases, V lost 7 bases, and 2 bases had no gene match. Per the germline V gene, CDR1 is MNHEY and CDR2 is SMNVEV (reference sequence). This CDR3 spans 12 amino acids. This table comes from immunoSEQ multiplex PCR, and its TCRdb copy is limited to in-frame clones, with some not included. Among approximately 640,000 clones listed, 55% to 75% were seen once. Naive CD45RA+ and memory CD45RA-negative subsets were split from CD4+ cells. V gene TRBV27 combines with J gene TRBJ2-5, with 8 bases aligning to TRBD1. The sequenced material came from memory CD4+ T cells sorted from blood. Subset meaning: CD45RA-negative fraction. The clonotype comes from a woman aged 25 to 39 in good health. The CDR3 DNA reads TGTGCCAGCAAAACAGGGGGAGAGACCCAGTACTTC. Residues: CASKTGGETQYF.